This T cell receptor (beta chain) was documented in a study of post-analysis software for immune sequencing data. General study results and limits: There were about five TRBV segments more frequent in patients than controls, and TRBV5-6, TRBV5-1 and TRBV20-1 were among them.

To note about this clonotype: Its target is not known.

Germline V gives CDR1 SNHLY, CDR2 FYNNEI. The CDR3 is 11 residues long. Unique molecular identifiers were built into the TCR beta cDNA libraries. TCRdb redid the calling of the PCR reads with MiXCR, one entry per CDR3 protein. Among almost 700,000 distinct CDR3 sequences listed, 55% to 60% were seen once. This chain links TRBV2 with TRBJ2-4; no clear D gene. The DNA matches TRBJ2-7 better at its end, which makes the J call doubtful. The origin of this receptor is a girl aged 2-10 years with multiple sclerosis. The material sequenced was blood. The CDR3 nucleotides are TGTGCCAGCACGCAGTGGGACGAGCAGTACTTC. Translated, it gives CASTQWDEQYF.